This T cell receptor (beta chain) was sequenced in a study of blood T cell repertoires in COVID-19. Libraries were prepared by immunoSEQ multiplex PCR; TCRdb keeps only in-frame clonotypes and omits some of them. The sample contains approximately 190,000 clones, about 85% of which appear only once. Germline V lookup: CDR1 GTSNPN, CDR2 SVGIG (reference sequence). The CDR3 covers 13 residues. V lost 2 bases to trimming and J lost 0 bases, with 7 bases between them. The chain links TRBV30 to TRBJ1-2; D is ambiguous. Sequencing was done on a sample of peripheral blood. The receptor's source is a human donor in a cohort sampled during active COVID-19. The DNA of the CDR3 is TGTGCCTGGAGTTTCGGTGCTAACTATGGCTACACCTTC. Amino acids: CAWSFGANYGYTF.